This T cell receptor (beta chain) was sequenced during a study of cytomegalovirus exposure and HLA in healthy donors (dated by TCRdb to about 2017). Regarding the complete study: An earlier analysis of more than 550 of the donors reported roughly 300 Gb of sequence data and around 110 million unique TCR beta sequences obtained from about 179 million T cells. An early release covering 550 to 700 HLA-typed donors comprised about 300 gigabases of sequencing data and 85 million or so unique TCR sequences. Of the approximately 400 genotyped donors, roughly 85% fell in the genetic ancestry cluster associated with self-reported Caucasian donors. The study aimed to test whether signatures of past pathogen exposure could be identified by cataloging public T cell receptors. The study used immunosequencing to profile the T cell repertoires of several hundred subjects and linked those repertoires to cytomegalovirus serostatus. In addition to the first cohort of about 650 subjects, a separate validation cohort of under 150 different subjects was used. To predict cytomegalovirus infection status, the study brought together high-throughput TCR immunosequencing, statistical association of individual TCRs with disease status, and machine learning. To study patterns of TCR occurrence, a later analysis re-analyzed previously published TCR beta repertoires from 500 to 850 donors and added high-resolution HLA genotyping. In the later analysis, no new phenotypic data were used to find candidate immune exposures; instead, reliance was placed on TCR beta sequences and their occurrence across donors. An earlier analysis of some 600 of the donors applied high-throughput TCR beta sequencing to assess whether each TCR beta V gene segment acted as functional or pseudogenic. Donor age, sex, ethnicity and CMV serostatus were compiled together with the repertoire data. Genome-wide SNP genotypes for about 65% of the 666 donors were used in a later genetic analysis, which treated that subset as a discovery cohort. Every discovery cohort repertoire had been produced on one sequencing platform. Class I and class II HLA loci were covered by the typing at four-digit resolution. The number of typed donors differed by locus: about 620-640 for A, B, C, DRB1 and DQB1; some 540 for DQA1; some 590 for DPA1; and about 450 for DPB1. About 5 DR-DQ haplotypes were handled as single units for association and clustering, since linkage in the cohort was strong. Across some 400 genotyped donors of the cohort, an average of 235,054 unique TCR beta nucleotide sequences per donor were sequenced, and around 19% of those sequences were non-productive. Results the study describes overall, beyond this receptor: A few of the identified cytomegalovirus-associated TCR beta chains were confirmed in vitro to be specific for cytomegalovirus antigens. Only TCR beta chains were sequenced in this cohort, and the absence of alpha or paired-chain data limited detectable features. Assigning TCR associations to individual alleles was difficult when HLA alleles, especially DR and DQ, strongly co-occurred. A total of 150 or so TCR beta chains were listed by the study as associated with cytomegalovirus. A further reported finding was that TCR beta sequences accurately predicted the HLA-A and HLA-B alleles for most subjects in the first cohort. Correlated functional status among segregating V segments might reflect linkage disequilibrium, but an unknown experimental factor could not be ruled out. CMV serostatus was the only immune exposure information available for the cohort. Across donors, most TCR sequences were observed very rarely, whereas some public TCRs were present in many individuals. Compared with equally common non-associated chains, HLA-associated TCR beta chains in a later analysis were more clonally expanded and had lower generation probabilities. A group of highly shared sequence variants was considered likely to be a technical artifact of the sequencing pipeline. Specific HLA alleles were associated with 15,000 to 20,000 TCR beta sequences at a false discovery rate of 0.05 in a later analysis. It was suggested by the authors that the approach could potentially be generalized to other disease states and immunological phenotypes. A later genetic analysis reported fewer N-insertions in productive TCRs among donors in an Asian-associated ancestry cluster than the approximately 670-donor mean. In an earlier analysis of some 550 of the donors, most TCR beta V segments were observed in productive rearrangements about 90% or about 30% of the time, broadly matching IMGT annotations. Some IMGT-functional V segments, including TRBV6-2 and TRBV6-3, could not be distinguished by the 87-base-pair reads and were therefore excluded. The classifier was reported to diagnose cytomegalovirus status with high specificity and sensitivity in both the original and validation cohorts. Seventeen rarely observed V segments, including chromosome 9 orphons, were excluded from the earlier analysis of approximately 600 of the donors because counts were too low. A later analysis found that TCR association rates varied across HLA loci, with DRB1 alleles showing the most associated TCRs and HLA-C alleles the fewest. Presence/absence analyses assumed roughly uniform sequencing depth across donors, an assumption that may not hold. In a later analysis, most CMV-associated TCR beta chains were found to appear HLA-restricted, with HLA associations seemingly driven largely by CMV exposure. Because HLA typing was missing for some donors at each locus, association tests included only the typed subset. V-gene and J-gene trimming of TCR beta chains was associated with a missense DCLRE1C variant in a later genetic analysis, and the association was replicated in an independent cohort. A later analysis reported that several top co-occurrence clusters appeared linked to parvovirus B19, influenza, CMV and Epstein-Barr virus.

V is shortened by 4 bases, J by 2 bases, and the region joining them spans 5 bases. Looking up the germline V gene (reference sequence) yields CDR1 SEHNR and CDR2 FQNEAQ. CDR3 length: 12 amino acids, cysteine to phenylalanine. Solely the CDR3 DNA is kept, with 36 bases framed from the first base. The cohort was made up of 500 to 800 healthy bone marrow donors. Cohort members were all nominally healthy when sampled, although unrecorded immune exposures were likely present. The donor tested CMV seronegative and was one of the 352 seronegative cohort members. Every donor gave a peripheral blood sample, and the peripheral blood mononuclear cells from that sample were used for TCR beta sequencing. Genomic DNA was extracted from the blood cell samples with the Qiagen DNeasy Blood Extraction Kit. The library was generated by the immunoSEQ multiplex PCR assay. A mixture of 60 forward primers for TCR Vbeta segments and 13 reverse primers for TCR Jbeta segments was used in the multiplex PCR. Amplification of the CDR3 region of rearranged TCR beta genes was performed with a multiplex PCR assay on genomic DNA. On the Illumina HiSeq System, the amplified TCR beta libraries were sequenced as 87-base-pair reads. The original pipeline was this. In a later analysis, 80 million or so unique TCR beta chains were counted across the roughly 610 repertoires, and roughly 11 million of these chains were shared by at least two donors. Raw reads were error-corrected and collapsed into unique sequences by a nearest-neighbor algorithm in which closely related sequences were merged to remove PCR and sequencing errors. V, D and J gene segments were assigned by aligning CDR3 sequences to IMGT reference sequences. For a sequence to be retained, a match of at least six nucleotides to both a V gene segment and a J gene segment was required. Rearrangements were classified as productive when the CDR3 lacked stop codons and remained in frame with V and J, and all other rearrangements were classified as non-productive. CDR3 was defined according to IMGT convention as the region running from the second conserved V-encoded cysteine to the conserved J-encoded phenylalanine. Sequences without an unambiguous match to a single V gene segment were excluded from the earlier analysis of almost 600 of the donors. An earlier analysis of a few hundred of the donors classified V segments as functional when productive rearrangements were above 56.7% and as segregating when the standard deviation between donors was above 5%. A statistical classification framework was built to diagnose cytomegalovirus status from the catalog of TCR beta chain sequences. In a later analysis, TCR nucleotide sequences were compared against IMGT/GENE-DB human TR gene sequences so that V and J genes could be assigned. A later analysis assigned CDR3 sequences and most-parsimonious VDJ recombination scenarios with the TCRdist pipeline. A later analysis defined each TCR beta chain by its CDR3 amino acid sequence plus V-gene family, and excluded reads lacking a unique V-gene family. To address suspected cross-contamination and a sequencing artifact, a later analysis removed 592 highly shared, low-generation-probability nucleotide sequences. For each public chain, a later analysis derived a clonal expansion index from normalized ranks of inferred template counts within each repertoire. In a later analysis, generation probabilities were computed with a VDJ recombination model fitted to out-of-frame rearrangements, and the resulting probabilities were checked against IGoR. A later analysis scored TCR-TCR, TCR-HLA and TCR-CMV co-occurrence with hypergeometric tests, applying a repertoire-size bias correction to TCR pairs. To estimate false discovery rates, a later analysis permuted the HLA or CMV assignments 20 times. In a later analysis, co-occurring TCRs were grouped using DBSCAN, with TCRdist sequence similarity added in when clustering inside HLA-allele-positive subsets. Co-occurrence clustering excluded repertoires with fewer than 30,000 or more than 120,000 public chains, plus five with anomalous nucleotide sharing. TCRdb retrieved this table from immuneACCESS and kept in-frame rearrangements only. Not all clones are present; in checked studies, unresolved V genes account for under half, and no reason is known for the remainder. The D gene and trimming were derived from the DNA, and the V and J assignments and clone size from that table. The sample contains 200,000 or so clones, approximately 78% of them found a single time. Together, the top ten hold around 0.8% of the sample.

Remarks on this clone: The antigen this receptor binds is unknown. Base qualities were left out, and no much larger clone turns up one base away. The same CDR3 is also encoded by other DNA sequences in this sample.

Sequenced: PBMCs. Recombination linked TRBV7-9 to TRBJ2-5; the D gene is unclear. The sequence came from a woman aged 18-29 years in good health and CMV-seronegative. The DNA sequence is given as TGTGCCAGCAGCTCTTTTCAAGAGACCCAGTACTTC. Protein translation: CASSSFQETQYF.